Detailed here is one T cell receptor beta chain. Its antigen remains unknown. In the PCR, 60 Vbeta and 13 Jbeta primers were used. TCRdb's copy holds only in-frame clones and misses some; the assay was immunoSEQ multiplex PCR. The sample holds about 170,000 clones; approximately 72% are singletons and the top ten take about 2.5%. CDR1 and CDR2 (germline): SGHAT, FQNNGV. The CDR3 is 15 amino acids. With 2 bases removed from V and 0 bases from J, the gap between germline ends came to 11 bases. These data come from a study of cytomegalovirus exposure and HLA in healthy donors. Study-wide findings and caveats: TCR beta sequences reportedly predicted most subjects' HLA-A and HLA-B alleles accurately. Researchers reported from a later analysis that most CMV-associated TCR beta chains appeared HLA-restricted. TCR beta V- and J-gene trimming was later associated with a missense DCLRE1C variant. It was taken for granted in presence/absence analyses that sequencing depth across donors was roughly uniform.

The chain has TRBV11-2 and TRBJ2-7, with unresolved D. The source of this sequence is a human donor in good health. The material sequenced was PBMCs. As DNA, the CDR3 is TGTGCCAGCAGCTTACTGTCGGTTAGCTCCTACGAGCAGTACTTC. Translating it yields CASSLLSVSSYEQYF.